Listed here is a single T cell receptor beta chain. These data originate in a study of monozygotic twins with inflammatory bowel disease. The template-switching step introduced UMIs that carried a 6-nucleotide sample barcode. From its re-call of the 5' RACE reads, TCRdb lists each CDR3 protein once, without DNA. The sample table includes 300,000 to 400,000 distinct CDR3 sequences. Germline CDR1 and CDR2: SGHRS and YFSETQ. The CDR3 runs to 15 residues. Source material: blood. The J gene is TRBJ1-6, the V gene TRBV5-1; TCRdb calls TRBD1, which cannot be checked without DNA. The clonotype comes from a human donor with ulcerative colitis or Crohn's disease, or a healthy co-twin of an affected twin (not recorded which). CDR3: CASSRESSYNSPLHF. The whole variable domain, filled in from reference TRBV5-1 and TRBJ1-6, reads KAGVTQTPRYLIKTRGQQVTLSCSPISGHRSVSWYQQTPGQGLQFLFEYFSETQRNKGNFPGRFSGRQFSNSRSEMNVSTLELGDSALYLCASSRESSYNSPLHFGNGTRLTVT.